Listed below are T cell receptor beta chains from one sample, sequenced in a study of cytomegalovirus exposure and HLA in healthy donors. Method: immunoSEQ multiplex PCR; TCRdb's copy keeps in-frame clones and lacks some. The data contain some 100,000 clones, 81% of them seen just once; the ten biggest clones take up about 1.2%. The material sequenced was PBMCs. The origin of the receptors is a girl aged 2-10 years in good health and CMV-seropositive. CDR3s include the opening cysteine and the closing phenylalanine or tryptophan. Each record gives: D gene, clone size, J gene, V gene, CDR3 protein, CDR3 DNA. D genes are given only for firm matches. Clone size is given for some rows only: seen once, a few or many times, or a class if the clone is expanded.

>TRBD1|NA|TRBJ1-5|TRBV10-3
CAISESITPTGNQPQHF
TGTGCCATCAGTGAGTCCATCACCCCGACAGGGAATCAGCCCCAGCATTTT
>NA|NA|TRBJ1-5|TRBV6-1
CASRRLDNQPQHF
TGTGCCAGCCGTCGACTGGACAATCAGCCCCAGCATTTT
>NA|few|TRBJ1-1|TRBV6-6
CASSSSHGSRAEAFF
TGTGCCAGCAGTTCATCTCACGGTTCTCGTGCTGAAGCTTTCTTT
>TRBD2|NA|TRBJ2-7|TRBV27
CASSLAGDPYEQYF
TGTGCCAGCAGTCTAGCGGGAGACCCCTACGAGCAGTACTTC
>NA|NA|TRBJ1-3|TRBV9
CASSEGLGHSGNTIYF
TGTGCCAGCAGCGAAGGGTTGGGACACTCTGGAAACACCATATATTTT
>NA|NA|TRBJ1-1|TRBV12-5
CASGLEPIGRLNTEAFF
TGTGCTAGTGGTTTGGAACCAATTGGGCGCTTGAACACTGAAGCTTTCTTT
>TRBD1|NA|TRBJ1-2|TRBV10-3
CAISEQGGNYGYTF
TGTGCCATCAGTGAGCAGGGGGGTAACTATGGCTACACCTTC
>TRBD2|NA|TRBJ2-1|TRBV19
CASSIDRTSGYNEQFF
TGTGCCAGTAGTATAGATAGGACTAGCGGGTACAATGAGCAGTTCTTC
>TRBD1|once|TRBJ2-2|TRBV5-1
CASSLAPGGPGELFF
TGCGCCAGCAGCTTGGCGCCAGGGGGTCCCGGGGAGCTGTTTTTT
>NA|NA|TRBJ1-3|TRBV29-1
CSVERLSGGAGNTIYF
TGCAGCGTTGAAAGGTTGTCAGGCGGGGCTGGAAACACCATATATTTT
>NA|NA|TRBJ2-3|TRBV28
CASSLLWSTDTQYF
TGTGCCAGCAGTCTACTATGGAGCACAGATACGCAGTATTTT
>NA|once|TRBJ2-1|TRBV7-2
CASSLAWGAYNEQFF
TGTGCCAGCAGCTTAGCCTGGGGGGCCTACAATGAGCAGTTCTTC
>TRBD1|NA|TRBJ1-2|TRBV7-9
CASSSQRDSNYGYTF
TGTGCCAGCAGCTCTCAACGGGACAGCAACTATGGCTACACCTTC
>TRBD2|NA|TRBJ2-7|TRBV30
CAWSGLAGGYEQYF
TGTGCCTGGAGTGGGTTGGCGGGAGGGTACGAGCAGTACTTC
>NA|NA|TRBJ2-7|TRBV6-1
CASSGKVGLHPNEQYF
TGTGCCAGCAGTGGAAAAGTGGGACTTCACCCGAACGAGCAGTACTTC
>NA|NA|TRBJ1-1|TRBV28
CASSLITEAFF
TGTGCCAGCAGTTTAATAACTGAAGCTTTCTTT
>TRBD1|NA|TRBJ1-2|TRBV5-1
CASSLEGGGGYTF
TGCGCCAGCAGCTTGGAAGGGGGCGGAGGCTACACCTTC
>TRBD2|few|TRBJ2-5|TRBV29-1
CSVEGGGRPQETQYF
TGCAGCGTCGAGGGAGGCGGGAGGCCACAAGAGACCCAGTACTTC
>NA|NA|TRBJ2-3|TRBV6-1
CASESTYFTDTQYF
TGTGCCAGCGAATCAACGTACTTCACAGATACGCAGTATTTT
>NA|NA|TRBJ2-7|TRBV5-1
CASRTRQAPYEQYF
TGCGCCAGCAGAACCCGCCAGGCCCCCTACGAGCAGTACTTC
>TRBD1|once|TRBJ2-5|TRBV5-8
CASSPGTDLVWETQYF
TGTGCCAGCAGCCCAGGGACAGATCTGGTGTGGGAGACCCAGTACTTC
>TRBD1|NA|TRBJ2-7|TRBV5-1
CASSLTGQDYEQYF
TGCGCCAGCAGCTTAACGGGACAGGACTACGAGCAGTACTTC
>NA|NA|TRBJ2-5|TRBV28
CASSSGQETQYF
TGTGCCAGCAGTTCGGGCCAAGAGACCCAGTACTTC
>TRBD2|NA|TRBJ2-5|TRBV7-2
CASSLGPSGVQETQYF
TGTGCCAGCAGCTTAGGTCCTAGCGGGGTCCAAGAGACCCAGTACTTC
>NA|NA|TRBJ1-2|TRBV9
CASSDVGFYGYTF
TGTGCCAGCAGCGACGTCGGGTTCTATGGCTACACCTTC
>NA|NA|TRBJ2-3|TRBV27
CASSPQGWYSTDTQYF
TGTGCCAGCAGCCCCCAGGGTTGGTATAGCACAGATACGCAGTATTTT
>TRBD1|few|TRBJ1-2|TRBV29-1
CSATGATNYGYTF
TGCAGCGCGACAGGGGCGACTAACTATGGCTACACCTTC
>NA|NA|TRBJ2-7|TRBV30
CAWDRDRALAGDLRYGAEQYF
TGTGCCTGGGACCGGGACAGGGCTCTAGCGGGAGACTTAAGGTATGGGGCCGAGCAGTACTTC
>TRBD2|NA|TRBJ2-5|TRBV4-1
CASSQELAGAETQYF
TGCGCCAGCAGCCAAGAGTTAGCGGGAGCCGAGACCCAGTACTTC
>TRBD1|NA|TRBJ1-2|TRBV30
CAWSAGGALDGYTF
TGTGCCTGGAGCGCAGGGGGCGCTTTGGATGGCTACACCTTC
>TRBD2|NA|TRBJ2-5|TRBV4-3
CASSLGTSGRKTQYF
TGCGCCAGCAGCCTTGGGACTAGCGGGAGAAAGACCCAGTACTTC
>NA|once|TRBJ2-7|TRBV4-2
CASSLKLAGDKPYEQYF
TGTGCCAGCAGCCTTAAACTTGCGGGGGACAAACCCTACGAGCAGTACTTC
>NA|few|TRBJ2-7|TRBV6-5
CASSYANQGYEQYF
TGTGCCAGCAGTTACGCCAATCAGGGCTACGAGCAGTACTTC
>TRBD1|NA|TRBJ2-2|TRBV7-8
CASSLSTGGFGTGELFF
TGTGCCAGCAGCTTATCTACAGGGGGCTTTGGGACCGGGGAGCTGTTTTTT
>NA|NA|TRBJ1-5|TRBV30
CAWSGRGQEWNPQHF
TGTGCCTGGAGTGGTCGTGGACAAGAGTGGAATCCCCAGCATTTT
>NA|few|TRBJ1-4|TRBV4-1
CASSQEEGRKLFF
TGCGCCAGCAGCCAAGAAGAGGGTCGAAAACTGTTTTTT
>NA|NA|TRBJ1-2|TRBV2
CASFLKNDIFTLLSTF
TGTGCCAGCTTCCTCAAAAACGACATCTTCACCCTCTTGAGCACCTTC
>TRBD1|once|TRBJ1-5|TRBV7-9
CASSFGQGSQPQHF
TGTGCCAGCAGCTTCGGACAGGGAAGTCAGCCCCAGCATTTT
>NA|NA|TRBJ1-5|TRBV27
CASSLRGESNQPQHF
TGTGCCAGCAGTTTACGGGGGGAGAGCAATCAGCCCCAGCATTTT
>TRBD1|NA|TRBJ2-5|TRBV5-6
CASSLKGTEETQYF
TGTGCCAGCAGCCTCAAAGGGACAGAAGAGACCCAGTACTTC